This TCR beta chain was profiled in a study of blood T cell repertoires in COVID-19. Study context: The United States, Italy and Spain were the sources of the acute and convalescent COVID-19 samples. From T cells, B-cell-depleted T cells, or PBMCs came the material, which was cDNA or gDNA.

Method: immunoSEQ multiplex PCR; TCRdb's copy keeps in-frame clones and lacks some. Here the sample spans 350,000 to 400,000 clones, 75% to 90% being singletons. This clone showed up just once. The CDR3 extends over 15 amino acids. Trimming shortened V by 6 bases and J by 2 bases, and 17 bases separated the two germline ends. The germline CDR1 and CDR2 sequences are SGHNT and YENEEA. The Seattle patients, enrolled during active infection, were followed longitudinally. The sequenced sample consisted of peripheral blood. The TCR comes from a woman aged 55-70 years with COVID-19, enrolled during active disease. The chain has TRBV11-3 and TRBJ2-7, with D tentatively TRBD1 (6 bases). The DNA of the CDR3 is TGTGCCAGCAGGCCTACAGGGAGACGGGCCTACGAGCAGTACTTC. As protein: CASRPTGRRAYEQYF.